The rows below give T cell receptor beta chains drawn from one sample of a study of cytomegalovirus exposure and HLA in healthy donors. Clones were sequenced by immunoSEQ multiplex PCR, and TCRdb holds only the in-frame ones, with some missing. The repertoire holds fewer than 200,000 clones, with approximately 80% as singletons. Sequencing was done on a sample of PBMCs. These receptors came from a woman in her late teens or twenties in good health and CMV-seronegative. Each CDR3 is given with its conserved first and last residue. A D gene is named only where the DNA matches it firmly. A clone size is listed for some rows: how often the clone was seen (once, few, many), or a class if it is expanded.

TRBD2	.	TRBV9	TRBJ2-5	CASSGRDPGGYQETQYF	TGTGCCAGCAGCGGAAGAGATCCGGGAGGATACCAAGAGACCCAGTACTTC
.	.	TRBV7-2	TRBJ1-6	CASSRTGMSSYNSPLHF	TGTGCCAGCAGCCGCACAGGAATGAGCTCCTATAATTCACCCCTCCACTTT
TRBD1	.	TRBV28	TRBJ2-3	CASSLGTGVTDTQYF	TGTGCCAGCAGTTTAGGGACAGGGGTCACAGATACGCAGTATTTT
TRBD2	.	TRBV30	TRBJ2-1	CAWSVGGLKRNYNEQFF	TGTGCCTGGAGTGTGGGGGGACTAAAAAGGAACTACAATGAGCAGTTCTTC
.	few	TRBV4-1	TRBJ2-4	CASSQDRGDIQYF	TGCGCCAGCAGCCAAGACAGGGGTGACATTCAGTACTTC
.	.	TRBV19	TRBJ2-1	CASRRDGDNEQFF	TGTGCCAGTAGACGGGATGGCGACAATGAGCAGTTCTTC
TRBD1	.	TRBV9	TRBJ2-2	CASSVHVGTGVTGELFF	TGTGCCAGCAGCGTCCACGTCGGGACAGGGGTCACCGGGGAGCTGTTTTTT
.	once	TRBV29-1	TRBJ2-3	CSVARGGSTDTQYF	TGCAGCGTTGCTAGGGGGGGAAGCACAGATACGCAGTATTTT
TRBD1	.	TRBV10-3	TRBJ1-5	CAISGGTGGDQPQHF	TGTGCCATCAGCGGGGGGACAGGGGGCGATCAGCCCCAGCATTTT
.	.	TRBV27	TRBJ1-6	CASSLDSYYNSPLHF	TGTGCCAGCAGTTTGGACAGTTACTATAATTCACCCCTCCACTTT
TRBD1	.	TRBV7-9	TRBJ2-3	CASSLFAGGADTQYF	TGTGCCAGCAGCTTATTTGCAGGGGGCGCGGATACGCAGTATTTT
.	.	TRBV9	TRBJ2-7	CASSEGPVGWTGEQYF	TGTGCCAGCAGCGAGGGCCCCGTCGGGTGGACGGGAGAGCAGTACTTC
.	.	TRBV11-2	TRBJ1-2	CASSQSTDYGYTF	TGTGCCAGCAGCCAAAGCACAGATTATGGCTACACCTTC
.	.	TRBV29-1	TRBJ1-1	CSVAVNRNTEAFF	TGCAGCGTTGCGGTAAATAGGAACACTGAAGCTTTCTTT
TRBD1	.	TRBV6-5	TRBJ1-2	CASSYTDRGYGYTF	TGTGCCAGCAGTTATACAGACAGGGGCTATGGCTACACCTTC
TRBD2	few	TRBV7-7	TRBJ2-3	CASSKTGGAGDTQYF	TGTGCCAGCAGCAAAACCGGGGGGGCCGGGGATACGCAGTATTTT
.	.	TRBV21-1	TRBJ2-1	CASSKQDGKRDTPFF	TGTGCCAGCAGCAAGCAGGACGGAAAACGGGATACACCGTTCTTC
.	.	TRBV19	TRBJ2-3	CASSTTQGADTQYF	TGTGCCAGTAGTACTACCCAGGGCGCAGATACGCAGTATTTT
TRBD1	.	TRBV27	TRBJ2-4	CASSSSGTVENIQYF	TGTGCCAGCAGTTCTTCCGGGACAGTCGAAAACATTCAGTACTTC
TRBD2	.	TRBV7-2	TRBJ2-7	CASSFSGSSGRNDEQYF	TGTGCCAGCAGCTTTAGCGGGTCTAGCGGGAGAAATGACGAGCAGTACTTC
TRBD1	few	TRBV6-5	TRBJ2-5	CASRAGTARETQYF	TGTGCCAGCAGGGCCGGGACAGCGAGGGAGACCCAGTACTTC
.	.	TRBV18	TRBJ2-1	CASSPRPRNEQFF	TGTGCCAGCTCACCCCGGCCGAGGAATGAGCAGTTCTTC
.	.	TRBV6-1	TRBJ2-7	CASRDRGGSYEQYF	TGTGCCAGCAGAGATAGGGGGGGCTCCTACGAGCAGTACTTC
TRBD1	.	TRBV2	TRBJ2-1	CASLDRDNGEQFF	TGTGCCAGCTTGGACAGGGATAATGGTGAGCAGTTCTTC
TRBD2	.	TRBV28	TRBJ2-7	CASSPGLAGWYF	TGTGCCAGCAGCCCCGGACTAGCCGGGTGGTACTTC
.	.	TRBV19	TRBJ1-1	CASSRTGNTEAFF	TGTGCCAGTAGCCGAACAGGGAACACTGAAGCTTTCTTT
TRBD1	.	TRBV29-1	TRBJ1-1	CSATGQGNTEAFF	TGCAGCGCGACAGGACAGGGGAACACTGAAGCTTTCTTT
TRBD1	.	TRBV6-1	TRBJ1-2	CASSGQGGYGYTF	TGTGCCAGCAGTGGACAGGGTGGCTATGGCTACACCTTC
TRBD1	.	TRBV5-1	TRBJ2-7	CASSLFGTGSDEQYF	TGCGCCAGCAGCTTGTTCGGGACAGGGAGCGACGAGCAGTACTTC
.	.	TRBV11-2	TRBJ2-7	CASSLEQGLPYEQYF	TGTGCCAGCAGCTTAGAACAGGGCCTCCCCTACGAGCAGTACTTC
TRBD2	.	TRBV4-1	TRBJ2-3	CASSRGLAGVIVLLDTQYF	TGCGCCAGCAGCCGAGGACTAGCGGGAGTGATCGTGCTTCTGGATACGCAGTATTTT
.	.	TRBV23-1	TRBJ2-2	CASSRRTGELFF	TGCGCCAGCAGCCGTCGCACCGGGGAGCTGTTTTTT
TRBD1	.	TRBV18	TRBJ1-1	CATTTGIPGQGFTEAFF	TGTGCCACCACCACCGGGATCCCGGGACAGGGTTTCACTGAAGCTTTCTTT
.	once	TRBV5-6	TRBJ2-7	CASSLGTGPGSREQYF	TGTGCCAGCAGCTTGGGAACGGGACCCGGGAGCCGCGAGCAGTACTTC
.	.	TRBV9	TRBJ1-1	CASSPHMNTEAFF	TGTGCCAGCAGTCCTCACATGAACACTGAAGCTTTCTTT
.	.	TRBV18	TRBJ1-6	CASSPNSGNSPLHF	TGTGCCAGCTCACCCAACTCGGGGAATTCACCCCTCCACTTT
.	few	TRBV5-4	TRBJ1-2	CASSQVLGSPNYGYTF	TGTGCCAGCAGCCAAGTACTGGGCTCCCCTAACTATGGCTACACCTTC
.	few	TRBV4-1	TRBJ1-1	CASSHGVGNTEAFF	TGCGCCAGCAGCCACGGGGTTGGGAACACTGAAGCTTTCTTT
TRBD1	.	TRBV2	TRBJ2-7	CASSPGTGGAGLYEQYF	TGTGCCAGCAGTCCAGGGACAGGGGGCGCGGGGCTCTACGAGCAGTACTTC
.	.	TRBV5-8	TRBJ2-3	CASSLGGATDTQYF	TGTGCCAGCAGCTTAGGGGGGGCCACAGATACGCAGTATTTT
TRBD1	.	TRBV28	TRBJ1-6	CASSTQGEVAPLHF	TGTGCCAGCAGTACACAGGGGGAAGTGGCACCCCTCCACTTT
TRBD1	.	TRBV11-2	TRBJ1-1	CASSRGTGEAFF	TGTGCCAGCAGCCGCGGGACAGGTGAAGCTTTCTTT
TRBD1	.	TRBV28	TRBJ2-3	CASSFTGGFYAQYF	TGTGCCAGCAGTTTCACAGGGGGCTTTTATGCGCAGTATTTT
.	.	TRBV9	TRBJ1-1	CASSATGRNTEAFF	TGTGCCAGCAGCGCCACAGGGAGGAACACTGAAGCTTTCTTT
.	.	TRBV30	TRBJ1-1	CAWSLNSYTEAFF	TGTGCCTGGAGTCTAAACTCATACACTGAAGCTTTCTTT
TRBD1	few	TRBV5-5	TRBJ2-7	CASSLVWTGYSYEQYF	TGTGCCAGCAGCTTGGTTTGGACAGGCTATTCCTACGAGCAGTACTTC
TRBD1	.	TRBV5-6	TRBJ1-4	CASSLGQGVRATNEKLFF	TGTGCCAGCAGCTTGGGACAGGGAGTCCGTGCAACTAATGAAAAACTGTTTTTT
TRBD2	.	TRBV4-1	TRBJ2-1	CASSFISGTSYNEQFF	TGCGCCAGCAGCTTCATAAGCGGGACTTCCTACAATGAGCAGTTCTTC
TRBD2	few	TRBV7-6	TRBJ2-7	CASSLASGGAYEQYF	TGTGCCAGCAGCTTAGCTAGCGGGGGGGCGTACGAGCAGTACTTC
.	.	TRBV5-1	TRBJ1-5	CASSLESFRDQPQHF	TGCGCCAGCAGCTTGGAATCCTTCCGGGATCAGCCCCAGCATTTT